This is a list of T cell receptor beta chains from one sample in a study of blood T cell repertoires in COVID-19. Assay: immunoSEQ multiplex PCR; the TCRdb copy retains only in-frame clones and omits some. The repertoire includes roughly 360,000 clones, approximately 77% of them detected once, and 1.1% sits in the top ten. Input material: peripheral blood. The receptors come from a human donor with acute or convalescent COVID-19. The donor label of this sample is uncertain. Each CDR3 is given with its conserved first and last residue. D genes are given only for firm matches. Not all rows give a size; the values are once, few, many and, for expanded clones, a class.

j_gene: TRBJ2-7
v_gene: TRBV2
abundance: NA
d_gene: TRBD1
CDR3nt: TGTGCCAGCAGTGAGAGACAGGGACCCTACGAGCAGTACTTC
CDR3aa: CASSERQGPYEQYF

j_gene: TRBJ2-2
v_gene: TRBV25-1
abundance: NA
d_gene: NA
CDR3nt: TGTGCCAGCAGTTTAGGGGGTTTTACCGGGGAGCTGTTTTTT
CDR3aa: CASSLGGFTGELFF

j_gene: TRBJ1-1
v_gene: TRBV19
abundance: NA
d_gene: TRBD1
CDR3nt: TGTGCCAGTAAAGTGACAGGGACGAACACTGAAGCTTTCTTT
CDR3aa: CASKVTGTNTEAFF

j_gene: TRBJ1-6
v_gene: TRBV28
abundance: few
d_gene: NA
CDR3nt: TGTGCCAGCAGTCCGCGACAGAATTCACCCCTCCACTTT
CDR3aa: CASSPRQNSPLHF

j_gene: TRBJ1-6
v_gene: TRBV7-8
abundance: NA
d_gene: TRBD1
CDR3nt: TGTGCCAGCAGCTTACAACGGACAGGGGTAAATTCACCCCTCCACTTT
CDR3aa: CASSLQRTGVNSPLHF

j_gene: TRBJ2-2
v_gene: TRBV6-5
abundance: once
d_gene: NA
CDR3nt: TGTGCCACCCCTCCCGAGGTTGGGTACGGGGAGCTGTTTTTT
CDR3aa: CATPPEVGYGELFF

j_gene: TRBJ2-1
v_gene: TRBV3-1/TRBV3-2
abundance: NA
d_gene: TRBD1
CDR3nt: TGTGCCAGCAGAATACAGGGGGCCTCCTACAATGAGCAGTTCTTC
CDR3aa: CASRIQGASYNEQFF

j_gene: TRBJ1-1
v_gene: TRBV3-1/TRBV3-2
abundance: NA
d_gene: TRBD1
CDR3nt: TGTGCCAGCAGCCTTGGGACAGTCACTGAAGCTTTCTTT
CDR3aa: CASSLGTVTEAFF

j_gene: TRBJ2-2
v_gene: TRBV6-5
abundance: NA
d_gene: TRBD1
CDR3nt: TGTGCCAGCACCCCGGACAGGGTCCACACCGGGGAGCTGTTTTTT
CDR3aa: CASTPDRVHTGELFF

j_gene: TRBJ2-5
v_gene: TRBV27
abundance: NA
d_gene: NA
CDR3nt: TGTGCCAGCAGGACTTACGGGGGTGGTGAGACCCAGTACTTC
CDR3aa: CASRTYGGGETQYF

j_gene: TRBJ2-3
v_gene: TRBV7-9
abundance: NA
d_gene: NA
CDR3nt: TGTGCCAGCAGCATGACTAGTTACGTTCCAGATACGCAGTATTTT
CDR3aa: CASSMTSYVPDTQYF

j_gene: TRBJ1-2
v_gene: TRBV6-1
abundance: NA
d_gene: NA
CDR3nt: TGTGCCAGCAGTGAGGTGGGCTTCTATGGCTACACCTTC
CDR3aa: CASSEVGFYGYTF

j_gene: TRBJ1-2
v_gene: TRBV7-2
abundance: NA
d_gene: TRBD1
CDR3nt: TGTGCCAGCAGCTTTGGACAGGAGTATGGCTACACCTTC
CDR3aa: CASSFGQEYGYTF

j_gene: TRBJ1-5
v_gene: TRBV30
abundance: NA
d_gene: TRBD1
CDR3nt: TGTGCCTGGACCCGCCCCGGGACAGGTAGACAGCCCCAGCATTTT
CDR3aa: CAWTRPGTGRQPQHF

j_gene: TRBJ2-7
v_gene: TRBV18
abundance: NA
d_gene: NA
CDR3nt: TGTGCCAGCTCACCACCTCCAGGGGGAGGCGAGCAGTACTTC
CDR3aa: CASSPPPGGGEQYF

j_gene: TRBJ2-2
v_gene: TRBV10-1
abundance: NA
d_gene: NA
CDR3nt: TGCGCCAGCCGGGACAACGGGGAGCTGTTTTTT
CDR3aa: CASRDNGELFF

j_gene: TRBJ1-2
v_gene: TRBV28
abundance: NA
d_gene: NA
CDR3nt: TGTGCCAGCAGCACAAGTAACAGCATCGTGGGCTATGGCTACACCTTC
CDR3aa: CASSTSNSIVGYGYTF

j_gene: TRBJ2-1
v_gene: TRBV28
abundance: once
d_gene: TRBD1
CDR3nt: TGTGCCAGCAGCCAACCGGGACAGGGGATCGTGTTCTTC
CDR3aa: CASSQPGQGIVFF

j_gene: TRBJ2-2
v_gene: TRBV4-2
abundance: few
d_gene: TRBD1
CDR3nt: TGTGCCAGCAGCCGCTGGACAGGGGCGCCCGGGGAGCTGTTTTTT
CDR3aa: CASSRWTGAPGELFF

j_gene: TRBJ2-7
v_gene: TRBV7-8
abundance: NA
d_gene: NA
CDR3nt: TGTGCCAGCAGCTTAGTAATACAGGACGAGCAGTACTTC
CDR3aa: CASSLVIQDEQYF

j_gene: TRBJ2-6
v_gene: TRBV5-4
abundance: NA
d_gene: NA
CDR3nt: TGTGCCAGCAGCCCTCCGGGACAACCTTTCTCTGGGGCCAACGTCCTGACTTTC
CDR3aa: CASSPPGQPFSGANVLTF

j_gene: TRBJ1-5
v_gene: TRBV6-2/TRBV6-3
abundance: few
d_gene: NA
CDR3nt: TGTGCCAGCAGTTACATCAAGCGCAATCAGCCCCAGCATTTT
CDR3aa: CASSYIKRNQPQHF

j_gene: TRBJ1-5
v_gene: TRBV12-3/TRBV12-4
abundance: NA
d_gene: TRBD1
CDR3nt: TGTGCCAGCAACAGGGGCAGGCAGCCCCAGCATTTT
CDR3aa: CASNRGRQPQHF

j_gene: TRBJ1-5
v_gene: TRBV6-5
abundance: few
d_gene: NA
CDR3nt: TGTGCCAGCAGGCTAACAGGCGGCAGCAATCAGCCCCAGCATTTT
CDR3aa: CASRLTGGSNQPQHF

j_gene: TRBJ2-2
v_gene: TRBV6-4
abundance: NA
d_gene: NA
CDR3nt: TGTGCCAGCAGTGACCTGACTGGGACCGGGGAGCTGTTTTTT
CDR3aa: CASSDLTGTGELFF

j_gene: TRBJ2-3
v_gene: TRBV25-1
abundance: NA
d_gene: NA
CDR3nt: TGTGCCAGCAGTGAATATAGGGGGGGAGGGAACACAGATACGCAGTATTTT
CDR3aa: CASSEYRGGGNTDTQYF

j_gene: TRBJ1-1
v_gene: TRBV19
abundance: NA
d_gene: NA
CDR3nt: TGTGCCTCGATAGGGAGTATCCTGAACACTGAAGCTTTCTTT
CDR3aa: CASIGSILNTEAFF

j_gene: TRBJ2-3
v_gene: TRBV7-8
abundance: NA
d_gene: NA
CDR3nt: TGTGCCAGCAGCCCCCGCGGGTTGCCGCAGTATTTT
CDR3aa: CASSPRGLPQYF

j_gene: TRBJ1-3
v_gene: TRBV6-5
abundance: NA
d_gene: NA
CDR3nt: TGTGCCAGCACTCCAGGGAGGGTAAACACCATATATTTT
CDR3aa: CASTPGRVNTIYF

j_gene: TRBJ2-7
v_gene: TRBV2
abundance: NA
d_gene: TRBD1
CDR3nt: TGTGCCAGCTTACGGGACAGGGGGGGCGAGCAGTACTTC
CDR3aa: CASLRDRGGEQYF

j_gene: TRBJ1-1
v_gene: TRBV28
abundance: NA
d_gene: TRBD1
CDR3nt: TGTGCCAGCACAAGACAGGGTGGTACTGAAGCTTTCTTT
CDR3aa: CASTRQGGTEAFF

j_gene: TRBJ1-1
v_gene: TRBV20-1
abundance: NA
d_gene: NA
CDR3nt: TGCAGTGCCCAATTGAACACTGAAGCTTTCTTT
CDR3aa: CSAQLNTEAFF

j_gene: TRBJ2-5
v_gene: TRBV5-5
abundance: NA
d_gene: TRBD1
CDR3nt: TGTGCCAGCAGCTTGGTCTTCTTAGTTACGGGGACAGGGTCTTCACAGTACTTC
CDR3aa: CASSLVFLVTGTGSSQYF

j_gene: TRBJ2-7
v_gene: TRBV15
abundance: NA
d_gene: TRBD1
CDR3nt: TGTGCCACCAGCAGAGAACTGGGACAGGGTGTTACCTACGAGCAGTACTTC
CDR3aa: CATSRELGQGVTYEQYF

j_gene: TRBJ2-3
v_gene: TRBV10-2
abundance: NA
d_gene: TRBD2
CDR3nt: TGCGCCAGCGGAGGCGGGAGGAGGACAGATACGCAGTATTTT
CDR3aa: CASGGGRRTDTQYF

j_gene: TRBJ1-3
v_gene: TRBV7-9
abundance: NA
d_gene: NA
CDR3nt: TGTGCCAGCAGCTCCGTCGCCATATATTTT
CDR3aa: CASSSVAIYF

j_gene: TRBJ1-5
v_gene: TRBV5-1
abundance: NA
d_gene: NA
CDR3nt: TGCGCCAGCAGCTCGCGACGGGGCAATCAGCCCCAGCATTTT
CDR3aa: CASSSRRGNQPQHF

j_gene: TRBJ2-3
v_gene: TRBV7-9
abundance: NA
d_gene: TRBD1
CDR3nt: TGTGCCAGCAGCTTAGCGCGCAGACAGGGAGCAGATACGCAGTATTTT
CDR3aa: CASSLARRQGADTQYF

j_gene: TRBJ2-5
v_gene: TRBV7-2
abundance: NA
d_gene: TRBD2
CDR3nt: TGTGCCAGCAGCCATTCGACTAGCGGGGGGATTCGGGCCCAGTACTTC
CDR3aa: CASSHSTSGGIRAQYF

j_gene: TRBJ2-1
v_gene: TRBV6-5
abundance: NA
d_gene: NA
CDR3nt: TGTGCCAGCAGTTCCGACCTGACACCCAATGAGCAGTTCTTC
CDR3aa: CASSSDLTPNEQFF

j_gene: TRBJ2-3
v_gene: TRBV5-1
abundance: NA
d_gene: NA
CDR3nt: TGCGCCAGCAGCGTTAGCGGCACAGATACGCAGTATTTT
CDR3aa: CASSVSGTDTQYF

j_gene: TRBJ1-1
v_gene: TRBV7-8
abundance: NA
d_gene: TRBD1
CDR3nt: TGTGCCAGCAGCTTAGGGGACAGGGTGCGCACTGAAGCTTTCTTT
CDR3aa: CASSLGDRVRTEAFF

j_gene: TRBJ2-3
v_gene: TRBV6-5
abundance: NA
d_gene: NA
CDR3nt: TGTGCCAGCAGTCCGCTTTGGGGAGCAACAGATACGCAGTATTTT
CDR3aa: CASSPLWGATDTQYF

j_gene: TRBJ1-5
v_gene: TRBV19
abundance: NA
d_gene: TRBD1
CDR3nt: TGTGCCAGTAGTCCCGGGGACAGGGGGAATCAGCCCCAGCATTTT
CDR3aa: CASSPGDRGNQPQHF

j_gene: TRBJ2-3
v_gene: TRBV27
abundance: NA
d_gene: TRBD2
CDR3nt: TGTGCCAGCAGTTTAAGGTGGGAGGGAAAAGATACGCAGTATTTT
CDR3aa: CASSLRWEGKDTQYF

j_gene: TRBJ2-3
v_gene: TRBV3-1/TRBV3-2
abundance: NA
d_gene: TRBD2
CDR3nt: TGTGCCAGCAGCCAACCCACTAGCGGGGGCACAGATACGCAGTATTTT
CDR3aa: CASSQPTSGGTDTQYF

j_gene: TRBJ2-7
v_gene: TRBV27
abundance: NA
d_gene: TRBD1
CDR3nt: TGTGCCAGCAGTCCCCGGGACAGGAGATTCTACGAGCAGTACTTC
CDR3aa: CASSPRDRRFYEQYF

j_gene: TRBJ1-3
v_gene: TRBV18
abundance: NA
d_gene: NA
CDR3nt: TGTGCCAGCTCACCCAGACAGACCCTCTCTGGAAACACCATATATTTT
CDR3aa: CASSPRQTLSGNTIYF

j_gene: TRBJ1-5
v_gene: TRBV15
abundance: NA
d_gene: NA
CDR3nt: TGTGCCACCAGCGCCAGCGTCTACAATCAGCCCCAGCATTTT
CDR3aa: CATSASVYNQPQHF

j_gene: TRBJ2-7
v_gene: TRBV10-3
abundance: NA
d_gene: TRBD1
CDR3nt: TGTGCCATCAGATCCGGGACAGAATACTACGAGCAGTACTTC
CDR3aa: CAIRSGTEYYEQYF

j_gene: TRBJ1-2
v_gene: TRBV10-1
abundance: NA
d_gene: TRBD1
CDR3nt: TGCGCCAGCAATAGACAGGGAGCTAACTATGGCTACACCTTC
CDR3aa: CASNRQGANYGYTF

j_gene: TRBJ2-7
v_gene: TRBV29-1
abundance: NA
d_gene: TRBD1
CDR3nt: TGCAGCGTCGACCCCGGGACAGGGACCTACGAGCAGTACTTC
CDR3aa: CSVDPGTGTYEQYF

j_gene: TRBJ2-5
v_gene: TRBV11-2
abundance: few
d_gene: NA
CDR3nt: TGTGCCAGCAGCTTCTCCCCAGGAGAGACCCAGTACTTC
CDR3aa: CASSFSPGETQYF

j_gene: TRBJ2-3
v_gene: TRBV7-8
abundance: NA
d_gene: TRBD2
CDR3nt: TGTGCCAGCAGATGGACTAGCGGGTTCAACACAGATACGCAGTATTTT
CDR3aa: CASRWTSGFNTDTQYF

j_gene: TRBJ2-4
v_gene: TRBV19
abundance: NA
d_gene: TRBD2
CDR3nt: TGTGCCAGTACTAGCGGGAACGCCAAAAACATTCAGTACTTC
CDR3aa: CASTSGNAKNIQYF